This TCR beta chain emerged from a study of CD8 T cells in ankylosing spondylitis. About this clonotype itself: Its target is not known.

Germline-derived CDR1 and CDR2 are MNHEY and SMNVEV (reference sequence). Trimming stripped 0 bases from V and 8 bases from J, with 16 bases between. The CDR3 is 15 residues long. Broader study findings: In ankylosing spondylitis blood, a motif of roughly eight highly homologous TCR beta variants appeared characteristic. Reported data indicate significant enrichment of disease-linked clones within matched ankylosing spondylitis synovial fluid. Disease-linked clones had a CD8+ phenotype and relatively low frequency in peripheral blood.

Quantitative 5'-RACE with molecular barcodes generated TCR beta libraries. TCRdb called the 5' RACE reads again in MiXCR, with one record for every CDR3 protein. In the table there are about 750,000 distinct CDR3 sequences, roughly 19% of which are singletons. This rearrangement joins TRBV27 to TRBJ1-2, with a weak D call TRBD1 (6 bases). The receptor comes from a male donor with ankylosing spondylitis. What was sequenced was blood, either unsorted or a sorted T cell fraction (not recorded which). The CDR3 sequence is CASSLSWLTGGGYTF. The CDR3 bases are TGTGCCAGCAGTTTATCGTGGTTGACAGGAGGCGGCTACACCTTC.